These 12 T cell receptor beta chains were all obtained from the same sample, sequenced in a study of cytomegalovirus exposure and HLA in healthy donors. The primer mix had 60 Vbeta and 13 Jbeta primers. Measured with immunoSEQ multiplex PCR; TCRdb has only the in-frame clones, and not every one. This sample carries about 200,000 clones, around 73% of them seen once, and the ten largest clones take less than 3.5%. The sample taken for sequencing was PBMCs. These receptors came from a woman in her twenties or thirties in good health and CMV-seronegative.

This chain uses TRBV30 with TRBJ2-6, with TRBD2 as a possible D gene (6 bases). CDR1 and CDR2 (germline): GTSNPN, SVGIG (reference sequence). Trimming left V 4 bases short and J 0 bases short, with 22 bases between. The CDR3 is 19 residues long. This chain's CDR3 is CAWTGVREVRYSGANVLTF. The CDR3 DNA is TGTGCCTGGACGGGGGTGAGGGAAGTTCGGTACTCTGGGGCCAACGTCCTGACTTTC.

J is TRBJ1-4 and V is TRBV27, with 8 bases lining up with TRBD1. In germline, CDR1 is MNHEY, CDR2 SMNVEV (reference sequence). This CDR3 region has 15 residues. The J segment lost 8 bases and the V segment lost 1 base, leaving 6 bases of the junction unmatched. This CDR3 reads CASSLYRQGREKLFF. The CDR3 DNA reads as TGTGCCAGCAGTTTATATCGACAGGGGAGGGAAAAACTGTTTTTT.

This chain links TRBV19 with TRBJ1-2; D might be TRBD1 (6 bases). V lost 7 bases to trimming and J lost 5 bases, with 17 bases between them. Germline V CDR1 and CDR2: LNHDA, SQIVND (reference sequence). The CDR3 runs to 14 residues. The CDR3 bases are TGTGCCAGTATGAGTGGGGGCTTTGGGTATGGCTACACCTTC. Amino acids: CASMSGGFGYGYTF. Full variable domain (rest looked up from reference TRBV19 and TRBJ1-2): DGGITQSPKYLFRKEGQNVTLSCEQNLNHDAMYWYRQDPGQGLRLIYYSQIVNDFQKGDIAEGYSVSREKKESFPLTVTSAQKNPTAFYLCASMSGGFGYGYTFGSGTRLTVV.

The J gene is TRBJ2-3, the V gene TRBV4-2; the D is unclear. Trimming left V 3 bases short and J 0 bases short, with 10 bases between. The CDR3 runs 15 residues. The germline CDR1 and CDR2 sequences are LGHNA and YNFKEQ. The CDR3 DNA is TGTGCCAGCAGCCACCCGTCCCGGAGCACAGATACGCAGTATTTT. Translating gives CASSHPSRSTDTQYF.

This clone was counted only a few times. V is TRBV18 and J is TRBJ2-3; tentatively, D is TRBD1 (5 bases). V lost 4 bases, J lost 4 bases, and 6 bases lay in between. The CDR3 runs to 12 residues. Germline lookup yields CDR1 KGHSH and CDR2 LQKENI. The CDR3, as DNA: TGTGCCAGCTCACAGGGGCCAGATACGCAGTATTTT. It yields the protein CASSQGPDTQYF.

The V gene is TRBV6-1, the J gene TRBJ2-1; weak D call: TRBD1 (6 bases). The CDR3 runs 12 residues. Germline V gene sequence: CDR1 MNHNS, CDR2 SASEGT. V lost 4 bases, J lost 7 bases, and 8 bases lay in between. CDR3 in amino acids: CASSVTGNEQFF. The CDR3 bases are TGTGCCAGCAGTGTAACAGGGAATGAGCAGTTCTTC.

The rearrangement uses TRBV4-2 and TRBJ2-5; D remains ambiguous. The end of the DNA aligns better with TRBJ2-7, so the J call may be wrong. CDR1 and CDR2 (germline): LGHNA, YNFKEQ. This CDR3 is 15 amino acids long. The CDR3 DNA reads TGTGCCAGCAGCCAAGAGTTCCACCTAACCTACGAGCAGTACTTC. This translates into CASSQEFHLTYEQYF.

This clone has only one observation. The chain is built from TRBV11-2 and TRBJ1-2; possible D gene TRBD1, 6 bases. Germline V lookup: CDR1 SGHAT, CDR2 FQNNGV. Trimming left V 1 base short and J 7 bases short, with 16 bases between. The CDR3 extends over 15 amino acids. CDR3 region: CASSLVFQGYGGYTF. The CDR3, as DNA: TGTGCCAGCAGCTTAGTATTTCAGGGGTACGGTGGCTACACCTTC.

This clone turned up a few times. This chain links TRBV29-1 with TRBJ2-3; D unclear. Germline assignment: CDR1 SQVTM and CDR2 ANQGSEA. Trimming cost V 7 bases and J 2 bases, with 19 bases left between them. The CDR3 extends over 15 amino acids. DNA of the CDR3: TGCAGCGACACGCCCGCAGGTCTGCTCACAGATACGCAGTATTTT. Its translation is CSDTPAGLLTDTQYF.

The chain couples TRBV5-1 to TRBJ1-1; possible D gene TRBD1, 5 bases. CDR1 and CDR2 from the germline V gene are SGHRS and YFSETQ. The CDR3 has 13 residues. V was cut by 0 bases and J by 6 bases, with 9 bases left in between. The CDR3 DNA reads as TGCGCCAGCAGCTTGGCGGGGGGGTCTGAAGCTTTCTTT. Its translation is CASSLAGGSEAFF.

The CDR3 loop is CSPSAGGEGNEQFF. Written as DNA, the CDR3 is TGTTCCCCGTCGGCAGGTGGGGAGGGCAATGAGCAGTTCTTC. The rearrangement links TRBV19 to TRBJ2-1; 7 bases map to TRBD2. This CDR3 has 14 amino acids. Germline loops: CDR1 LNHDA, CDR2 SQIVND (reference sequence).

This clone was counted between two and nine times. Other DNA sequences of this sample code for an identical CDR3. The V and J genes are TRBV5-1 and TRBJ1-1; D not certain. The CDR3 loop spans 13 amino acids. Trimming shortened V by 0 bases and J by 1 base, and 4 bases separated the two germline ends. CDR1 and CDR2 from the germline V gene are SGHRS and YFSETQ. The CDR3 loop reads CASSLAGNTEAFF. The CDR3 DNA is TGCGCCAGCAGCTTGGCAGGGAACACTGAAGCTTTCTTT.